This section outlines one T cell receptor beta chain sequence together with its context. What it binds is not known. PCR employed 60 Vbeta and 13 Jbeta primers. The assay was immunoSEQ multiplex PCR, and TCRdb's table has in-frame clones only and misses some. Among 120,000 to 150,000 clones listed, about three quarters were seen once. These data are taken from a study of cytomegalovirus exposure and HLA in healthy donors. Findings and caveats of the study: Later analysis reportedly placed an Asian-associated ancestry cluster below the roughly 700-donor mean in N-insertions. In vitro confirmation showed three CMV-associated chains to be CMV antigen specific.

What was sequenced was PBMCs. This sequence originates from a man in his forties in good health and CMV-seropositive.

The DNA of the CDR3 is TGTGCCAGCAGCCAACTTTATGGACTTTTTGAAGCTTTCTTT. It specifies CASSQLYGLFEAFF. This rearrangement joins TRBV6-5 to TRBJ1-1; D uncertain. Germline CDR1 MNHEY, CDR2 SVGAGI. V lost 6 bases to trimming and J lost 7 bases, with 18 bases between them. This CDR3 has 14 residues.